The present TCR beta chain was sequenced within a study of cytomegalovirus exposure and HLA in healthy donors. Across the study: The study's early data release held about 77 million unique TCRs from HLA-typed donors. For the approximately 420 genotyped donors, 75% to 90% fell within the Caucasian-associated ancestry cluster. Study results and caveats: Later analysis identified a missense DCLRE1C variant that was linked to TCR beta V- and J-gene trimming.

Comment on this clone: Its target is not known.

This CDR3 is built from 13 residues. CDR1 MNHNS and CDR2 SASEGT come from the germline V gene. The V gene lost 5 bases and the J gene lost 5 bases, with 12 bases spanning the gap. In the PCR, 60 Vbeta and 13 Jbeta primers were used. This table comes from immunoSEQ multiplex PCR, and its TCRdb copy is limited to in-frame clones, with some not included. There are 90,000 or so clones in the sample; about 67% occur only once, and around 16% lies in the top ten. Sequencing was done on a sample of PBMCs. The TCR sequence derives from a woman between 18 and 29 years old in good health and CMV-seropositive. V gene TRBV6-1 combines with J gene TRBJ2-5; weak D call: TRBD2 (5 bases). The CDR3: CASSSGFAETQYF. For the CDR3, the DNA is TGTGCCAGCAGTTCGGGGTTCGCGGAGACCCAGTACTTC.